Detailed here is one T cell receptor beta chain. This sample was taken from a study of cytomegalovirus exposure and HLA in healthy donors. Study at large: Within an early data release were around 87 million unique TCRs drawn from HLA-typed donors.

Germline values: CDR1 MGHRA, CDR2 YSYEKL. The CDR3 extends over 13 amino acids. Trimming took 4 bases from V and 4 from J, leaving 10 bases between them. The PCR had 60 Vbeta and 13 Jbeta primers. The data were produced by immunoSEQ multiplex PCR, yet TCRdb's version contains in-frame clones alone and is incomplete. The sample comprises roughly 80,000 clones, about four fifths of which are singletons, and 2.4% rests with the top ten. V usage is TRBV4-1 and J usage is TRBJ2-5; D is possibly TRBD2 (5 bases). The receptor was derived from a woman aged 50 to 60 in good health and CMV-seronegative. The specimen was PBMCs. The DNA of the CDR3 is TGCGCCAGCAGCCTAGACCGGGGAGAGACCCAGTACTTC. Residues: CASSLDRGETQYF.